This T cell receptor beta chain appears in the sequencing data of a study of T cell clonotyping in hematopoietic cell transplantation. Only in-frame clones appear in the TCRdb table, and some are missing; sequencing was by immunoSEQ multiplex PCR. The data show about 10,000 clones, approximately 80% seen once. The sample consisted of PBMCs, taken 30 days after allogeneic stem cell transplant. This receptor was obtained from a female patient aged 40-50 years who had an allogeneic stem cell transplant from a related donor, so T cells may come from the graft donor. Some clones in this sample may be carry-over from other donors' samples.

The DNA of the CDR3 is TGTGCCATCAGTGGAATAAACCGGGACGGTGCCTACGAGCAGTACTTC. It translates to CAISGINRDGAYEQYF. The genes are TRBV10-3 and TRBJ2-7, with D perhaps assigned TRBD1 or TRBD2 (5 bases each). The CDR3 is 16 amino acids. CDR1 is ENHRY and CDR2 is SYGVKD in the germline V gene. Trimming took off 4 bases at V and 2 bases at J, with 18 bases between the two ends.